This is a list of T cell receptor beta chains from one sample in a study of shared clonotypes between healthy human individuals. Using immunoSEQ multiplex PCR, the repertoire was profiled, and TCRdb retains in-frame clones only, with some absent. In the table there are about 1.5 million clones, 95% to 99% of which are singletons. Sequenced material: naive CD4+ T cells sorted from blood. Source of these receptors: a man under 40 in good health. Each CDR3 is given with its conserved first and last residue. Each record gives: CDR3 DNA, CDR3 protein, clone size, D gene, J gene, V gene. A D gene is named only where the DNA matches it firmly. Size is stated for part of the rows, as once, few or many counts, or as a class when the clone is expanded.

TGTGCCAGCAGCGCACTAGCGGGAGAGACCTACGAGCAGTACTTC,CASSALAGETYEQYF,-,TRBD2,TRBJ2-7,TRBV9
TGTGCCAGCAGTCTACTAGCGAGGGAGCAGTACTTC,CASSLLAREQYF,-,TRBD2,TRBJ2-7,TRBV7-2
TGTGCCAGCAGTGAATCAGGGGGCTCCTTCCAGCCCCAGCATTTT,CASSESGGSFQPQHF,-,TRBD1,TRBJ1-5,TRBV6-1
TGCAGCGTTGCCGGTCCTTACGAGCAGTACTTC,CSVAGPYEQYF,-,-,TRBJ2-7,TRBV29-1
TGTGCCAGCAGCGCGGGACTCACTCTATACAATGAGCAGTTCTTC,CASSAGLTLYNEQFF,-,-,TRBJ2-1,TRBV9
TGCGCCAGCAGCTTGGGGGGCCAGGGCACAGATACGCAGTATTTT,CASSLGGQGTDTQYF,-,-,TRBJ2-3,TRBV5-1
TGTGCCAGCTCAGCGGGCGTAGCCGTTGACGGATTAGCCAAAAACATTCAGTACTTC,CASSAGVAVDGLAKNIQYF,-,-,TRBJ2-4,TRBV18
TGTGCCAGCAGTTCCAGGGGGACCTACGAGCAGTACTTC,CASSSRGTYEQYF,once,TRBD1,TRBJ2-7,TRBV27
TGCGCCAGCAGTCGGCCCGGGACAGCCTACGAGCAGTACTTC,CASSRPGTAYEQYF,-,TRBD1,TRBJ2-7,TRBV5-1
TGTGCCAGCACCTTCAGGGGGATCTTGAACGCTTTCTTT,CASTFRGILNAFF,-,TRBD1,TRBJ1-1,TRBV28
TGCGCCAGCAGTGAGGTTCCCTACGAGCAGTACTTC,CASSEVPYEQYF,-,-,TRBJ2-7,TRBV10-1
TGTGCCAGCAATCAGGGGACGCAGCCCCAGCATTTT,CASNQGTQPQHF,-,-,TRBJ1-5,TRBV2
TGCAGCGCAAGGCGGCAGCTCACAGATACGCAGTATTTT,CSARRQLTDTQYF,-,-,TRBJ2-3,TRBV29-1
TGTGCCAGTAAGGGACGGTTAGGTCCCGGGGAGCTGTTTTTT,CASKGRLGPGELFF,-,-,TRBJ2-2,TRBV19
TGTGCCAGCAGCAAAGGAAGATCGGGACATCCTAACAATGAGCAGTTCTTC,CASSKGRSGHPNNEQFF,-,-,TRBJ2-1,TRBV21-1
TGTGCCACCAGCAACCTTGGGTTAAGAGACAGTAGAAATGAAAAACTGTTTTTT,CATSNLGLRDSRNEKLFF,-,-,TRBJ1-4,TRBV15
TGTGCCAGCACCGGATCCCGGACAGGGATCGATGGCTACACCTTC,CASTGSRTGIDGYTF,-,TRBD1,TRBJ1-2,TRBV6-1
TGTGCCAGCAGCCGAGGGAGGGCTAGCGGGAGAGAGACCCAGTACTTC,CASSRGRASGRETQYF,-,TRBD2,TRBJ2-5,TRBV7-2
TGTGCCAGCAGCTTAGGACTAGCGGGACTTCGGGGGAACACCGGGGAGCTGTTTTTT,CASSLGLAGLRGNTGELFF,-,TRBD2,TRBJ2-2,TRBV11-2
TGTGCCATCAGTGAGCAGATGACAGGCCTTAATGAAAAACTGTTTTTT,CAISEQMTGLNEKLFF,-,-,TRBJ1-4,TRBV10-3